The 16 T cell receptor beta chains given below trace back to one sample, sequenced in a study of T cells after yellow fever vaccination. TCRdb called the 5' RACE reads again in MiXCR, with one record for every CDR3 protein. The sample carries some 200,000 distinct CDR3 sequences, 11% recorded once. The material sequenced was CD8+ T cells sorted from PBMCs, taken 15 days after the yellow fever booster vaccination. All receptors derive from a man between 18 and 35 years old who received the YFV17D yellow fever vaccine.

This clonotype appeared many times. This chain joins TRBV25-1 and TRBJ2-7, with a weak D call TRBD1 (6 bases). This CDR3 contains 15 residues. The germline CDR1 and CDR2 sequences are MGHDK and SYGVNS. With 4 bases removed from V and 3 bases from J, the gap between germline ends came to 16 bases. CDR3 bases: TGTGCCAGCAGTGTACACCGGGACACCTTCTACGAGCAGTACGTC. Its translation is CASSVHRDTFYEQYV.

The chain combines TRBV4-1 with TRBJ1-5; unclear D gene. The germline V gene has CDR1 MGHRA and CDR2 YSYEKL. V was cut by 3 bases and J by 6 bases, with 6 bases left in between. This CDR3 is 12 amino acids long. The CDR3 sequence: CASSHGGQPQHF. The CDR3 DNA sequence: TGCGCCAGCAGCCACGGTGGTCAGCCCCAGCATTTT.

The chain uses TRBV4-3 and TRBJ1-5; a possible D gene is TRBD1 (6 bases). The germline V gene has CDR1 LGHNA and CDR2 YSLEER. The CDR3 is 13 residues long. With 1 base removed from V and 10 bases from J, the gap between germline ends came to 11 bases. The chain's CDR3 is CASSQGSGDPQHF. In DNA form, the CDR3 reads TGCGCCAGCAGCCAAGGGTCAGGGGACCCCCAGCATTTT.

The V call is TRBV7-9, the J call TRBJ2-7; D possibly corresponds to TRBD1 (6 bases). Germline V lookup: CDR1 SEHNR, CDR2 FQNEAQ (reference sequence). V was trimmed by 8 bases and J by 0 bases, leaving 11 bases between them. This CDR3 contains 13 residues. The CDR3 nucleotides are TGTGCCAGCGGGGCAGGGGACTCCTACGAGCAGTACGTC. Protein: CASGAGDSYEQYV.

The table lists this clonotype with a few counts. The chain links TRBV29-1 to TRBJ2-1; D remains unclear. Germline V gene sequence: CDR1 SQVTM, CDR2 ANQGSEA. The CDR3 runs 13 residues. The V end was cut by 4 bases, the J end by 8 bases, with 15 bases between. Written as DNA, the CDR3 is TGCAGCGTTGGGCCTCTTGGAGTCGATGAGCAGTTCTTC. It translates to CSVGPLGVDEQFF.

This clonotype was counted only a few times. This chain links TRBV4-1 with TRBJ1-2, with unresolved D. The CDR3 length is 21 residues. Between the trimmed V and J ends, which lost 3 bases and 0 bases, there was a span of 29 bases. CDR1 and CDR2 from the germline V gene are MGHRA and YSYEKL. The CDR3, as DNA: TGCGCCAGCAGCCAGAGACGATTCGAGGGAGGACGTCCCGACACTAACTATGGCTACACCTTC. Its translation: CASSQRRFEGGRPDTNYGYTF.

This clonotype was counted between two and nine times. This chain links TRBV5-5 with TRBJ2-1; 10 bases align to TRBD2. With 4 bases clipped from V and 5 bases from J, the junction kept 6 bases outside the gene matches. Germline V CDR1 and CDR2: SGHKS, YYEKEE (reference sequence). The CDR3 totals 15 residues. The DNA of the CDR3 is TGTGCCAGCAGCAACAGCGGGGGGGGTCACAATGAGCAGTTCTTC. Translated, it gives CASSNSGGGHNEQFF.

The chain joins TRBV5-4 to TRBJ2-4; 9 positions match TRBD1. The junction had 4 bases not matched to a gene; V was cut back by 4 bases and J by 8 bases. This CDR3 has 13 residues. Germline V lookup: CDR1 SGHNT, CDR2 YYREEE (reference sequence). The CDR3 sequence: CASSPTGGDIQYF. The CDR3 DNA reads TGTGCCAGCAGCCCGACAGGGGGAGACATTCAGTACTTC. Full variable domain (missing parts from reference TRBV5-4 and TRBJ2-4): ETGVTQSPTHLIKTRGQQVTLRCSSQSGHNTVSWYQQALGQGPQFIFQYYREEENGRGNFPPRFSGLQFPNYSSELNVNALELDDSALYLCASSPTGGDIQYFGAGTRLSVL.

This clonotype has a count of ten or more. This chain joins TRBV7-8 and TRBJ1-4, with a weak D call TRBD1 (6 bases). CDR3 length: 13 residues. With 5 bases removed from V and 8 bases from J, the gap between germline ends came to 12 bases. CDR1 is SGHVS and CDR2 is FQNEAQ in the germline V gene. CDR3 DNA: TGTGCCAGCAGCCCCGCAGACAGGGAAAAACTGTTTTTT. This sequence encodes CASSPADREKLFF.

This clonotype has a handful of counts. This chain connects TRBV12-5 to TRBJ2-7, with 7 bases identical to TRBD1. Unmatched junction bases numbered 9, after V lost 3 bases and J lost 1 base. Germline-derived CDR1 and CDR2 are LGHNT and FRNRAP. This CDR3 has 16 amino acids. The CDR3 sequence is CASGFHLQGISYEQYF. Here the CDR3 DNA reads TGTGCTAGTGGTTTTCATTTACAGGGGATTTCCTACGAGCAGTACTTC.

This clonotype was seen repeatedly, ten times or more. The chain uses TRBV5-1 and TRBJ2-7; 7 bases match TRBD1. The CDR3 has 14 amino acids. The germline CDR1 and CDR2 sequences are SGHRS and YFSETQ. J lost 2 bases, V lost 1 base, and 3 bases had no gene match. CDR3 sequence reads: CASSLRDRTYEQYF. The DNA of the CDR3 is TGCGCCAGCAGCTTGAGGGACAGAACCTACGAGCAGTACTTC. Drawing the rest from reference TRBV5-1 and TRBJ2-7, the complete variable domain is KAGVTQTPRYLIKTRGQQVTLSCSPISGHRSVSWYQQTPGQGLQFLFEYFSETQRNKGNFPGRFSGRQFSNSRSEMNVSTLELGDSALYLCASSLRDRTYEQYFGPGTRLTVT.

This clonotype was recorded at least ten times. The chain carries TRBV4-3 and TRBJ1-2; a possible D gene is TRBD1 (5 bases). CDR1 is LGHNA and CDR2 is YSLEER in the germline V gene. V lost 2 bases and J lost 0, with 19 bases in between. This CDR3 spans 18 amino acids. CDR3 DNA sequence: TGCGCCAGCAGCCAACGTGGGACGGCGGATTATCCTAACTATGGCTACACCTTC. Protein product: CASSQRGTADYPNYGYTF.

This clonotype was found a few times. The rearrangement links TRBV3-1 to TRBJ2-1, with D perhaps matching TRBD1 (5 bases). The CDR3 runs to 19 residues. Trimming removed 4 bases at V and 2 bases at J, with 24 bases between. Germline-derived CDR1 and CDR2 are LGHDT and YNNKEL (reference sequence). The CDR3 nucleotides are TGTGCCAGCAGCCCGAGTCGAGGTACAGGAACTGAGGCCTACAATGAGCAGTTCTTC. Its protein is CASSPSRGTGTEAYNEQFF.

The table lists this clonotype with a few counts. The chain combines TRBV5-5 with TRBJ2-7; 7 nucleotides align to TRBD2. There are 15 residues in the CDR3. Germline loops: CDR1 SGHKS, CDR2 YYEKEE (reference sequence). V shed 5 bases, J shed 3 bases, and the junction held 11 bases outside the gene matches. CDR3 DNA: TGTGCCAGCAGTCGCACGGGCGGGGGTGGCTACGAGCAGTACTTC. Its protein is CASSRTGGGGYEQYF.

The chain links TRBV10-2 to TRBJ1-2; TRBD1 is a possible D gene (6 bases). Germline CDR1 reads WSHSY; CDR2 reads SAAADI. V lost 5 bases and J lost 4, with 14 bases in between. The CDR3 is made up of 14 amino acids. The CDR3 loop is CASSLEQGFYGYTF. For the CDR3, the DNA is TGCGCCAGCAGTTTAGAACAGGGCTTCTATGGCTACACCTTC.

Many counts were recorded for this clonotype. V usage is TRBV28 and J usage is TRBJ2-4; 8 positions agree with TRBD1. The V and J ends lost 5 bases and 7 bases, in that order; junction bases with no gene match: 7. CDR1 and CDR2 from the germline V gene are MDHEN and SYDVKM. The CDR3 runs 14 residues. The CDR3 sequence: CASSPDRARNIQYF. In DNA, the CDR3 is TGTGCCAGCAGTCCGGACAGGGCGAGGAACATTCAGTACTTC.